This T cell receptor (beta chain) was captured by sequencing in a study of beta chain features in type 1 diabetes. Study-level results: Moderately but significantly shorter TCRB CDR3s were found in Type 1 diabetes patients in all four CD4+ subsets.

Of the isolated RNA, all was reverse transcribed, and so the sequenced material was expressed TCRB transcripts. Libraries were prepared by immunoSEQ multiplex PCR; TCRdb keeps only in-frame clonotypes and omits some of them. The table shows under 300,000 clones, with approximately 14% occurring only once. This clone was counted between two and nine times. The antigen is unknown. The germline V gene encodes CDR1 SGHRS and CDR2 YFSETQ. J gave up 2 bases and V 4 bases, and 7 bases lay outside the gene matches. The length of the CDR3 is 15 residues. This chain joins TRBV5-1 and TRBJ2-3, with TRBD2 matching over 7 bases. The receptor comes from a young man with type 1 diabetes. Sample: naive CD4+ T cells from blood. DNA for the CDR3: TGCGCCAGCAGCCCCGGGACTACGACCACAGATACGCAGTATTTT. The encoded protein is CASSPGTTTTDTQYF. Variable domain in full (rest from reference TRBV5-1 and TRBJ2-3): KAGVTQTPRYLIKTRGQQVTLSCSPISGHRSVSWYQQTPGQGLQFLFEYFSETQRNKGNFPGRFSGRQFSNSRSEMNVSTLELGDSALYLCASSPGTTTTDTQYFGPGTRLTVL.